The 13 T cell receptor beta chains listed next were all sequenced from one sample in a study of cytomegalovirus exposure and HLA in healthy donors. Libraries were prepared by immunoSEQ multiplex PCR; TCRdb keeps only in-frame clonotypes and omits some of them. In the table there are around 250,000 clones, around 91% of which are singletons. Sequencing used PBMCs. Receptors originate from a woman aged 18-30 years in good health and CMV-seronegative.

The J gene is TRBJ2-2, the V gene TRBV30, with a weak D call TRBD1 (5 bases). Looked up from germline, CDR1 is GTSNPN and CDR2 is SVGIG (reference sequence). This CDR3 has 15 residues. Trimming stripped 4 bases from V and 3 bases from J, with 15 bases between. CDR3 loop: CAWNPTSTDTGELFF. CDR3 nucleotides: TGTGCCTGGAATCCAACCTCGACAGACACCGGGGAGCTGTTTTTT.

This sequence joins TRBV18 and TRBJ1-4, with D hard to call. Trimming left V 4 bases short and J 0 bases short, with 9 bases between. The CDR3 has 15 residues. Germline loops: CDR1 KGHSH, CDR2 LQKENI. The CDR3 coding sequence is TGTGCCAGCTCACTACACAAGACAACTAATGAAAAACTGTTTTTT. Translating gives CASSLHKTTNEKLFF.

The chain couples TRBV4-1 to TRBJ1-6; 11 bases align to TRBD1. Germline-derived CDR1 and CDR2 are MGHRA and YSYEKL. Germline trimming cut 0 bases from V and 10 bases from J; bases unmatched to any gene: 14. This CDR3 is built from 19 residues. The CDR3: CASSQEAIGTGGFRSPLHF. In nucleotides, the CDR3 is TGCGCCAGCAGCCAAGAAGCCATAGGGACAGGGGGGTTTCGGTCACCCCTCCACTTT.

The genes are TRBV7-8 and TRBJ1-1; unclear D gene. V was clipped by 2 bases and J by 1 base, with 5 bases between them. CDR1 is SGHVS and CDR2 is FQNEAQ in the germline V gene. CDR3 length: 13 amino acids. Here the CDR3 DNA reads TGTGCCAGCAGCTTACAAGCGAACACTGAAGCTTTCTTT. Translation gives CASSLQANTEAFF.

The chain has TRBV5-6 and TRBJ2-6, with 7 positions matching TRBD1. Trimming removed 2 bases from V and 0 bases from J; junction bases left unmatched: 5. This CDR3 has 17 amino acids. Germline V gene sequence: CDR1 SGHDT, CDR2 YYEEEE. The CDR3 nucleotides read TGTGCCAGCAGCTTAGGGACAGAACCCTCTGGGGCCAACGTCCTGACTTTC. Translating it yields CASSLGTEPSGANVLTF. The entire variable domain, with the rest obtained from reference TRBV5-6 and TRBJ2-6, is as follows: DAGVTQSPTHLIKTRGQQVTLRCSPKSGHDTVSWYQQALGQGPQFIFQYYEEEERQRGNFPDRFSGHQFPNYSSELNVNALLLGDSALYLCASSLGTEPSGANVLTFGAGSRLTVL.

The rearrangement joins TRBV10-3 to TRBJ1-2; 8 bases fit TRBD1. V dropped 4 bases and J dropped 0; count of bases not matched to a gene: 7. This CDR3 contains 16 residues. Germline V gene data show CDR1 as ENHRY and CDR2 as SYGVKD. The CDR3 coding sequence is TGTGCCATCAGTGTTGGCGGACAGGGAGCTAACTATGGCTACACCTTC. The encoded protein is CAISVGGQGANYGYTF.

CDR3 coding DNA: TGTGCCAGCAGCGGTGGACAGGGTGGAACTGAAGCTTTCTTT. This gives the protein CASSGGQGGTEAFF. The J gene is TRBJ1-1, the V gene TRBV9, with 8 bases identical to TRBD1. V lost 3 bases, J lost 5 bases, and 6 bases stayed unmatched. CDR1 and CDR2 (germline): SGDLS, YYNGEE. CDR3 length: 14 residues.

The chain has TRBV5-1 and TRBJ1-3, with 9 nucleotides matching TRBD1. The CDR3 covers 17 residues. Germline trimming cut 4 bases from V and 0 bases from J; bases unmatched to any gene: 8. Germline V CDR1 and CDR2: SGHRS, YFSETQ. CDR3 sequence (DNA): TGCGCCAGCAGCGCCGGGACAGGGCCTATCTCTGGAAACACCATATATTTT. Amino acid sequence: CASSAGTGPISGNTIYF.

V is TRBV7-9 and J is TRBJ1-4; D gene ambiguous. The CDR3 is made up of 15 amino acids. Germline CDR1 SEHNR, CDR2 FQNEAQ (reference sequence). Trimming took off 8 bases at V and 6 bases at J, with 19 bases between the two ends. The CDR3 sequence is CASAIPAPEDEKLFF. The CDR3 DNA is TGTGCCAGCGCCATTCCGGCACCGGAGGATGAAAAACTGTTTTTT.

V is TRBV6-1 and J is TRBJ2-4; D unresolved. The CDR3 runs to 13 residues. V was trimmed by 7 bases and J by 4 bases, leaving 11 bases between them. Germline V gives CDR1 MNHNS, CDR2 SASEGT. In DNA, the CDR3 is TGTGCCAGCAAATTAGACTCTAAAAACATTCAGTACTTC. This gives the protein CASKLDSKNIQYF.

V is TRBV6-5 and J is TRBJ1-1; a weak D match, TRBD1 (5 bases). Germline V gene lookup returns CDR1 MNHEY and CDR2 SVGAGI. Trimming removed 6 bases at V and 0 bases at J, with 14 bases between. This CDR3 is 15 amino acids long. CDR3 DNA sequence: TGTGCCAGCAGCCAATCAGGGAACATGAACACTGAAGCTTTCTTT. Translating it yields CASSQSGNMNTEAFF.

The chain joins TRBV30 to TRBJ1-1; D is unresolved. V gave up 0 bases and J gave up 9 bases, with 14 bases separating them. This CDR3 is 13 amino acids long. CDR1 is GTSNPN, CDR2 SVGIG, per germline (reference sequence). Written as DNA, the CDR3 is TGTGCCTGGAGTGTTGAATCGGGGTTGAAAGCTTTCTTT. Amino acid sequence: CAWSVESGLKAFF.

This clone is a singleton in its sample. The chain links TRBV5-1 to TRBJ1-5, with TRBD1 as a possible D gene (5 bases). This CDR3 has 14 amino acids. Trimming took off 4 bases at V and 3 bases at J, with 11 bases between the two ends. Germline V gene lookup returns CDR1 SGHRS and CDR2 YFSETQ. In DNA, the CDR3 is TGCGCCAGCAGCCTTGACAGCTCCAATCAGCCCCAGCATTTT. Translating it yields CASSLDSSNQPQHF.